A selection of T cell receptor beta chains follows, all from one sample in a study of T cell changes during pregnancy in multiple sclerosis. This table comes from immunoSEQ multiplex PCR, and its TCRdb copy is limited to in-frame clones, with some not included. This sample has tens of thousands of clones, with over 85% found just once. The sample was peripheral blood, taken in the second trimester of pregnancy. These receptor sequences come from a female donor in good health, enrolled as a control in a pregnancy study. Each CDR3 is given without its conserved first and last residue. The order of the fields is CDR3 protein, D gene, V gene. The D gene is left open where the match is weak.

ASSLNRGNQPQH | NA | TRBV27
ASSSRKLRETQY | NA | TRBV11-2
ASSLSGASEQY | NA | TRBV5-4
ASSGSGYNEQF | NA | TRBV7-9
ASSYLAGVSYNEQF | TRBD2 | TRBV7-2
ASSIWETSTDTQY | NA | TRBV19
ASSFGREPGTYGYT | NA | TRBV11-1
ASSPGTLHEQY | NA | TRBV28
ASSYGLPGETQY | NA | TRBV6-5
ASSHRGFRSADTQY | NA | TRBV23-1
ASSIDLAGRTDTQY | TRBD2 | TRBV19
ASSVETSGRPNTGELF | TRBD2 | TRBV10-1
ASSFPGQGVTSSTDTQY | TRBD1 | TRBV28
AIREPGVVNTEAF | NA | TRBV10-3
ASSGQGPANYGYT | TRBD1 | TRBV6-1
ASSPTPGTEAF | NA | TRBV27
ASSTTGAYNEQF | TRBD1 | TRBV19
ASSSGTGGDTQY | TRBD1 | TRBV7-9
AWSVWGQGYQPQH | NA | TRBV30
ASGYRVTEAF | NA | TRBV27
ASSLVVGFGTSNTGELF | TRBD2 | TRBV5-1
ASSEDGSGSPSTDTQY | TRBD2 | TRBV2
ASSYSLRGTEAF | NA | TRBV6-5
ASSWSGNQAKNIQY | TRBD2 | TRBV7-2
ASSTAPGQGRELF | TRBD1 | TRBV5-1
ASRVAGVIGTQY | TRBD2 | TRBV28
ASSFSGNYGYT | NA | TRBV5-1
ASSFPVGGDTEAF | NA | TRBV7-8
SVGLGVETQY | NA | TRBV29-1
ASSLTPDQPQH | NA | TRBV5-4
ASSRTTRVEQF | NA | TRBV6-1
ASTNRGRGYT | TRBD1 | TRBV6-5
ASSSGTGKGDTQY | TRBD1 | TRBV5-4
ASSDTSKGETQY | NA | TRBV25-1
ASSPTGITDEQY | NA | TRBV14
PFRDRQYEQY | TRBD1 | TRBV5-1
ASSRSRNIDGYT | NA | TRBV6-6
AWSTPPLEQC | NA | TRBV30
ASLGGTGENIQY | TRBD1 | TRBV2
ASSLGPGLALNEQF | TRBD2 | TRBV5-6
ASSQDHQGDAYEQY | TRBD1 | TRBV4-2
ASSLSGASSYNEQF | TRBD2 | TRBV7-2
ASSLAQTGTDTQY | NA | TRBV5-1
ASSLGPGGSQETQY | NA | TRBV11-3
AISGSGQDTTDTQY | NA | TRBV10-3
ASRDLPTGLEQY | NA | TRBV2
ASSQASGSDEQF | NA | TRBV18
ASTLWDRGLNYGYT | TRBD1 | TRBV19
ASSSRPDIYQYQETQY | NA | TRBV28
ASSIGWTSGYNEQF | TRBD2 | TRBV19
ASSLADRAGDQY | TRBD1 | TRBV7-6
ASKPEQLINEQF | NA | TRBV4-1
ASTDRQNTGELF | NA | TRBV6-6
ASSDRPSNQPQH | NA | TRBV2
ATSRASGTHFIGKLF | NA | TRBV15
ASSSGAGPSYEQY | NA | TRBV28
ASSLEAGYEQY | NA | TRBV7-9
ASSSDRGMPPGGRETQY | TRBD1 | TRBV5-8